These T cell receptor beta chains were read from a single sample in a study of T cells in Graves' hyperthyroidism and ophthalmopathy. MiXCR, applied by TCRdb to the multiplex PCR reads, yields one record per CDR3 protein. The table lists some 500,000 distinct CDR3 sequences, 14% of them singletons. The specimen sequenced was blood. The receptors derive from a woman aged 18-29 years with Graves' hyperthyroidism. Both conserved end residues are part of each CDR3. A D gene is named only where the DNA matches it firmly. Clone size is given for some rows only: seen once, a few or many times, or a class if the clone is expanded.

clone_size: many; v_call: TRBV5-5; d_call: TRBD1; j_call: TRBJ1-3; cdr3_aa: CASSKQDRGRREDTIYF; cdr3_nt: TGTGCCAGCAGCAAGCAGGACAGGGGGCGCCGGGAAGACACCATATATTTT
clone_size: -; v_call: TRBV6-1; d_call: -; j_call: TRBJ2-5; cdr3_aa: CASSPPFGETQYF; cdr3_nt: TGTGCCAGCAGTCCCCCCTTTGGGGAGACCCAGTACTTC
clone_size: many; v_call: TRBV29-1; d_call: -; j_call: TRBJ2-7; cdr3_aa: CSVEDGSSSYEQYF; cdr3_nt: TGCAGCGTTGAAGATGGGAGTAGCTCCTACGAGCAGTACTTC
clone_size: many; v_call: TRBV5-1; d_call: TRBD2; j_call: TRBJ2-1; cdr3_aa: CASSLGTSASYNEQFF; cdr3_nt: TGCGCCAGCAGCCTCGGGACTAGCGCCTCCTACAATGAGCAGTTCTTC
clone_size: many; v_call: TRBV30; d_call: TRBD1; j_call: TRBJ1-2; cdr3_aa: CAWSVRLQGGGYTF; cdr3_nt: TGTGCCTGGAGTGTACGGCTTCAGGGGGGCGGCTACACCTTC
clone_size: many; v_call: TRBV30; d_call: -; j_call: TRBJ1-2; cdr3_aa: CAWSRPGKSLYGYTF; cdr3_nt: TGTGCCTGGAGTCGGCCGGGGAAATCCCTCTATGGCTACACCTTC
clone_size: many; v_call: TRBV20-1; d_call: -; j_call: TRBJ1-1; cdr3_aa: CSASGALGNTEAFF; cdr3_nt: TGCAGTGCTAGTGGGGCACTGGGGAACACTGAAGCTTTCTTT
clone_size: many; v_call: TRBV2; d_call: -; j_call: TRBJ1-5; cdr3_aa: CASRPTGVSNQPQHF; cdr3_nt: TGTGCCAGCAGACCGACAGGAGTCTCCAATCAGCCCCAGCATTTT
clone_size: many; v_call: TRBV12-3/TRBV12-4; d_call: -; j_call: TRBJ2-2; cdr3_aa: CASIVDLAMNTGELFF; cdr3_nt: TGTGCCAGCATCGTCGATTTAGCGATGAACACCGGGGAGCTGTTTTTT
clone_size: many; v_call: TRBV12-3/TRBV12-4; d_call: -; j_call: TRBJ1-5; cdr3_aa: CASSHGTHSNQPQHF; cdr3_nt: TGTGCCAGCAGCCACGGGACTCACAGCAATCAGCCCCAGCATTTT
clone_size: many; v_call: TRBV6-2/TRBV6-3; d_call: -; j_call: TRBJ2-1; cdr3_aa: CASSNHNEQFF; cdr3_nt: TGTGCCAGCAGTAACCACAATGAGCAGTTCTTC
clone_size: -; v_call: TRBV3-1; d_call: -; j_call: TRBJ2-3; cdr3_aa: CASSQSNQRADTQYF; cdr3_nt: TGTGCCAGCAGCCAAAGTAACCAAAGGGCCGATACGCAGTATTTT
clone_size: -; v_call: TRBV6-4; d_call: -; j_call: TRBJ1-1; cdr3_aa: CASSLKDRSNTEAFF; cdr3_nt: TGTGCCAGCAGCTTAAAGGACAGATCGAACACTGAAGCTTTCTTT
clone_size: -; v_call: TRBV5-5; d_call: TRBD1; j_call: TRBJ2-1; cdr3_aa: CASSFWTGDYNEQFF; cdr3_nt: TGTGCCAGCAGCTTCTGGACAGGGGACTACAATGAGCAGTTCTTC
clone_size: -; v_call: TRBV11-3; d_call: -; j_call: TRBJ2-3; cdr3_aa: CASSLSPSWGSTDTQYF; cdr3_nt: TGTGCCAGCAGCTTATCCCCTTCTTGGGGAAGCACAGATACGCAGTATTTT
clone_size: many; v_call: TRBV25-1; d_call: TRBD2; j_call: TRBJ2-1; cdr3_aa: CASSETGGPYNEQFF; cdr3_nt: TGTGCCAGCAGTGAAACGGGAGGGCCTTACAATGAGCAGTTCTTC
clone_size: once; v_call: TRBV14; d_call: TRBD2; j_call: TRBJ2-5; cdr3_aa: CASSYQSWGGQETQYF; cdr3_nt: TGTGCCAGCAGCTACCAGTCCTGGGGGGGCCAAGAGACCCAGTACTTC
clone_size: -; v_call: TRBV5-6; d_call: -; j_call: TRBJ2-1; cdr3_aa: CASSLRQGRSGEQFF; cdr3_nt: TGTGCCAGCAGCTTGCGTCAGGGCCGTTCCGGGGAGCAGTTCTTC
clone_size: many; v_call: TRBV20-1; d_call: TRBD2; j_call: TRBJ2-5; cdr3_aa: CSARALAGGPGSTETQYF; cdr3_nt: TGCAGTGCTAGAGCGCTAGCGGGAGGGCCTGGTTCGACGGAGACCCAGTACTTC
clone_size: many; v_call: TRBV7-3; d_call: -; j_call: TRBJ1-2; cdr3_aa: CASSLEARPLDGYTF; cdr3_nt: TGTGCCAGCAGCTTAGAAGCCAGACCTCTCGATGGCTACACCTTC
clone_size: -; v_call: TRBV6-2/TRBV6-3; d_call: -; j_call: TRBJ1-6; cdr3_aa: CASSPHGEPLHF; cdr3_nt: TGTGCCAGCAGCCCACACGGGGAACCCCTCCACTTT
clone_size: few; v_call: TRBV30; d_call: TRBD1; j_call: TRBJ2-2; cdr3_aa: CALQTGWAGELFF; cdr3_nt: TGTGCCTTACAGACAGGGTGGGCCGGGGAGCTGTTTTTT